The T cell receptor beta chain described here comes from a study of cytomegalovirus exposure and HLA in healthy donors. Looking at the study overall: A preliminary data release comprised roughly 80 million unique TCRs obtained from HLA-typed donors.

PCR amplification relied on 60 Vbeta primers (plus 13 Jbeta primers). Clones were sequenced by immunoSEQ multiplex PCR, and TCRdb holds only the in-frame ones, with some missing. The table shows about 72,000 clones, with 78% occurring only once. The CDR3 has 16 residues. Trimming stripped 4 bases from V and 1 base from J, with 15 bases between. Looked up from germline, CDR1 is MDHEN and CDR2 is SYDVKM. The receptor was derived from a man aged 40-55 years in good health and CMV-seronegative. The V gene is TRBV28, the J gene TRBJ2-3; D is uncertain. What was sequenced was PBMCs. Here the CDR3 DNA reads TGTGCCAGCAGTTGGCCAGGCTCTATGGGCACAGATACGCAGTATTTT. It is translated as CASSWPGSMGTDTQYF.